This entry concerns a single TCR beta chain. The data were obtained in a study of technical replicates of blood from a handful of donors. Assay: immunoSEQ multiplex PCR; the TCRdb copy retains only in-frame clones and omits some. The table includes about 74,000 clones, approximately 95% detected once. V was shortened by 2 bases and J by 0 bases, with 10 bases between the two germline ends. The CDR3 has 15 amino acids. The germline CDR1 and CDR2 sequences are SGHRS and YFSETQ. The genes are TRBV5-1 and TRBJ2-3, with a tentative D call TRBD2 (5 bases). The clonotype comes from a human donor in good health. Specimen: T cells isolated from PBMCs. For the CDR3, the DNA is TGCGCCAGCAGCTTACTAGGGAGAAGCACAGATACGCAGTATTTT. It translates to CASSLLGRSTDTQYF.